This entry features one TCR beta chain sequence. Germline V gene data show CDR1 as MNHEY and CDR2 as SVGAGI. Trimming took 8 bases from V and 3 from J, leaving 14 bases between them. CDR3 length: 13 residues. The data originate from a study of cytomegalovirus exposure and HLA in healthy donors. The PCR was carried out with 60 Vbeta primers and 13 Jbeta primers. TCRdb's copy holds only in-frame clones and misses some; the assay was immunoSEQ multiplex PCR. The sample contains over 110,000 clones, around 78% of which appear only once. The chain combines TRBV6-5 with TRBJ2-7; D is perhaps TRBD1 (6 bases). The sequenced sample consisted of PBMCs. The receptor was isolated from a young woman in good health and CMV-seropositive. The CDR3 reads CASGQNSLYEQYF. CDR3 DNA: TGTGCCAGCGGACAGAACTCCCTCTACGAGCAGTACTTC.